Listed here are 32 T cell receptor beta chains from one sample, sequenced in a study of T cells in localized non-small cell lung cancer. Some clones are missing from TCRdb's copy, which holds only in-frame ones; the method was immunoSEQ multiplex PCR. The sample holds around 35,000 clones; about 92% are singletons and the top ten take 7% to 9%. This material consisted of peripheral blood, taken before any cancer treatment. These receptors all stem from a female donor of 60 years or more with stage I lung adenocarcinoma.

The gene calls are TRBV18 and TRBJ1-3, with D uncertain. Trimming cost V 1 base and J 0 bases, with 10 bases left between them. The CDR3 extends over 16 amino acids. In germline, CDR1 is KGHSH, CDR2 LQKENI. Here the CDR3 DNA reads TGTGCCAGCTCACCACGTGAGGGTTACTCTGGAAACACCATATATTTT. Translating it yields CASSPREGYSGNTIYF.

The rearrangement uses TRBV7-2 and TRBJ1-1; D is ambiguous. V was trimmed by 4 bases and J by 0 bases, leaving 9 bases between them. CDR3 length: 14 residues. The germline gives CDR1 SGHTA, CDR2 FQGNSA. The CDR3 DNA is TGTGCCAGCAGCTCCAGGTTCATGAACACTGAAGCTTTCTTT. Protein: CASSSRFMNTEAFF.

This clone showed up just once. J is TRBJ1-2 and V is TRBV7-9, with a possible D match to TRBD1 (5 bases). Trimming pared 4 bases from V and 6 bases from J, leaving 21 bases between. Germline CDR1 SEHNR, CDR2 FQNEAQ (reference sequence). This CDR3 spans 16 amino acids. CDR3 amino acids: CASSSRNEDSGNGYTF. CDR3 DNA sequence: TGTGCCAGCAGCTCGCGGAATGAAGACAGCGGAAATGGCTACACCTTC.

The CDR3 here is CASSVSSFSTGELFF. The CDR3 DNA reads as TGCGCCAGCAGCGTGTCTTCCTTTAGTACCGGGGAGCTGTTTTTT. This rearrangement joins TRBV5-1 to TRBJ2-2, with unresolved D. Per germline, CDR1 SGHRS and CDR2 YFSETQ. CDR3 length: 15 residues. V was trimmed by 4 bases and J by 5 bases, leaving 15 bases between them.

The chain has TRBV7-7 and TRBJ2-6; D gene uncertain. This CDR3 is 17 amino acids long. Germline V gene data show CDR1 as SSHAT and CDR2 as FNYEAQ (reference sequence). Trimming pared 4 bases from V and 5 bases from J, leaving 18 bases between. This chain's CDR3 is CASSCGLPQSRANVLTF. As DNA, the CDR3 is TGTGCCAGCAGCTGCGGTTTGCCACAAAGTCGGGCCAACGTCCTGACTTTC.

V usage is TRBV7-6 and J usage is TRBJ2-1; 8 bases are a match to TRBD2. This CDR3 has 15 residues. V lost 1 base, J lost 9 bases, and 8 bases stayed unmatched. Germline V lookup: CDR1 SGHVS, CDR2 FNYEAQ. The CDR3 spells CASSLDSGSIGEQFF. The DNA of the CDR3 is TGTGCCAGCAGCTTAGACAGCGGGAGCATTGGTGAGCAGTTCTTC.

The genes are TRBV11-2 and TRBJ2-5, with no clear D. The germline V gene encodes CDR1 SGHAT and CDR2 FQNNGV. The CDR3 runs 14 residues. The V gene lost 1 base and the J gene lost 1 base, with 7 bases spanning the gap. In DNA form, the CDR3 reads TGTGCCAGCAGCTTAGTAGGATTCCAAGAGACCCAGTACTTC. Its protein is CASSLVGFQETQYF.

The rearrangement uses TRBV7-2 and TRBJ1-4, with TRBD1 matching over 9 bases. This CDR3 is built from 15 residues. The junction had 10 bases not matched to a gene; V was cut back by 6 bases and J by 8 bases. Germline-derived CDR1 and CDR2 are SGHTA and FQGNSA. CDR3 loop: CASRLAGTGKEKLFF. CDR3 nucleotide sequence: TGTGCCAGCAGACTTGCCGGGACAGGGAAGGAAAAACTGTTTTTT.

This chain uses TRBV15 with TRBJ2-1, with a possible D match to TRBD1 (6 bases). The V end lost 2 bases, the J end lost 4 bases, and 6 bases lay between the germline ends. The CDR3 covers 13 residues. CDR1 and CDR2 (germline): LNHNV, YYDKDF (reference sequence). For the CDR3, the DNA is TGTGCCACCAGCAGAACAGGGTACAATGAGCAGTTCTTC. Encoded protein: CATSRTGYNEQFF. Based on the CDR3 plus reference TRBV15 and TRBJ2-1, the full variable domain is DAMVIQNPRYQVTQFGKPVTLSCSQTLNHNVMYWYQQKSSQAPKLLFHYYDKDFNNEADTPDNFQSRRPNTSFCFLDIRSPGLGDTAMYLCATSRTGYNEQFFGPGTRLTVL.

The chain has TRBV11-3 and TRBJ2-5; D is unclear. V shed 2 bases and J shed 4 bases, with 14 bases lying between them. Germline-derived CDR1 and CDR2 are SGHNT and YENEEA. This CDR3 comprises 15 residues. DNA for the CDR3: TGTGCCAGCAGCTTAAAGACACTGCTGGTAGAGACCCAGTACTTC. It is translated as CASSLKTLLVETQYF. The full variable domain, in which reference TRBV11-3 and TRBJ2-5 provide the parts outside the CDR3, is EAGVVQSPRYKIIEKKQPVAFWCNPISGHNTLYWYLQNLGQGPELLIRYENEEAVDDSQLPKDRFSAERLKGVDSTLKIQPAELGDSAVYLCASSLKTLLVETQYFGPGTRLLVL.

V usage is TRBV29-1 and J usage is TRBJ2-7, with 7 bases identical to TRBD1. Germline V gives CDR1 SQVTM, CDR2 ANQGSEA. The J segment lost 0 bases and the V segment lost 7 bases, leaving 9 bases of the junction unmatched. CDR3 length equals 14 residues. The CDR3 loop is CSAARGTLSYEQYF. DNA of the CDR3: TGCAGCGCCGCCAGGGGGACCCTCTCCTACGAGCAGTACTTC.

This chain links TRBV28 with TRBJ1-5, with D possibly matching TRBD1 (6 bases). This CDR3 is 16 amino acids long. V dropped 2 bases and J dropped 4 bases, with 15 bases sitting between them. Germline V gene lookup returns CDR1 MDHEN and CDR2 SYDVKM. DNA for the CDR3: TGTGCCAGCAGTTTAAAGGGGGTCAGGGATAATCAGCCCCAGCATTTT. Translation gives CASSLKGVRDNQPQHF.

V gene TRBV5-1 combines with J gene TRBJ2-5, with D perhaps matching TRBD2 (6 bases). Trimming cost V 0 bases and J 4 bases, with 13 bases left between them. This CDR3 comprises 15 residues. Germline V gene lookup returns CDR1 SGHRS and CDR2 YFSETQ. The CDR3 protein is CASSLVEGKRETQYF. As DNA, the CDR3 is TGCGCCAGCAGCTTGGTGGAGGGGAAGCGAGAGACCCAGTACTTC.

The V call is TRBV5-1, the J call TRBJ1-2, with D maybe TRBD1 (6 bases). CDR1 is SGHRS, CDR2 YFSETQ, per germline. The CDR3 consists of 15 residues. Trimming removed 2 bases at V and 6 bases at J, with 17 bases between. The CDR3 protein is CASSLRGGGNNGYTF. DNA for the CDR3: TGCGCCAGCAGCTTAAGGGGGGGCGGTAATAATGGCTACACCTTC.

The chain combines TRBV6-6 with TRBJ1-1; TRBD1 aligns across 7 bases. The germline V gene has CDR1 MNHNY and CDR2 SVGAGI (reference sequence). CDR3 length: 15 amino acids. V was clipped by 5 bases and J by 4 bases; unmatched bases: 10. CDR3 sequence (DNA): TGTGCCAGCAGTGTCTCCGGGACAGCGGCCACTGAAGCTTTCTTT. Protein product: CASSVSGTAATEAFF.

The V call is TRBV7-2, the J call TRBJ1-1; TRBD1 might be the D (6 bases). The germline V gene encodes CDR1 SGHTA and CDR2 FQGNSA. The CDR3 is 14 amino acids. Trimming took off 1 base at V and 7 bases at J, with 13 bases between the two ends. The CDR3 region is CASSLGQGIDEAFF. CDR3 in DNA: TGTGCCAGCAGCTTAGGTCAGGGGATAGATGAAGCTTTCTTT.

Concerning this clone itself: One end of the junction varies from germline; a read error may be responsible. This sequence joins TRBV2 and TRBJ1-1; D not certain. CDR1 SNHLY and CDR2 FYNNEI come from the germline V gene. This CDR3 has 15 residues. Written as DNA, the CDR3 is TGTACCAGCAGTCTTTCTTTACTGGGTATCACTGAAGCTTTCTTT. It yields the protein CTSSLSLLGITEAFF.

The chain employs TRBV28 and TRBJ1-2; 9 bases align to TRBD1. Unmatched junction bases numbered 15, after V lost 5 bases and J lost 5 bases. Per germline, CDR1 MDHEN and CDR2 SYDVKM. The CDR3 extends over 17 amino acids. In DNA, the CDR3 is TGTGCCAGCAGTACATCGGACAGGGGCCAAAAAAGATATGGCTACACCTTC. Its protein product is CASSTSDRGQKRYGYTF.

The chain recombines TRBV10-3 with TRBJ1-2; a weak D match, TRBD1 (6 bases). Germline V CDR1 and CDR2: ENHRY, SYGVKD. V lost 4 bases, J lost 4 bases, and 13 bases lay in between. The CDR3 consists of 14 residues. The CDR3 DNA reads TGTGCCATCAGTGGGGAACAGGGCGGCTATGGCTACACCTTC. Protein sequence: CAISGEQGGYGYTF.

The chain has TRBV28 and TRBJ2-1; 7 bases fit TRBD1. The V gene end was trimmed by 8 bases and the J gene end by 2 bases; junction bases not matched to a gene: 9. The CDR3 totals 15 residues. CDR1 and CDR2 (germline): MDHEN, SYDVKM. DNA of the CDR3: TGTGCCAGCTTATCACAGGGGTGGGCCTACAATGAGCAGTTCTTC. Residues: CASLSQGWAYNEQFF.

The gene calls are TRBV7-2 and TRBJ2-7; 8 bases are a match to TRBD2. Germline V gene lookup returns CDR1 SGHTA and CDR2 FQGNSA. Unmatched junction bases numbered 9, after V lost 5 bases and J lost 0 bases. The CDR3 has 16 residues. DNA for the CDR3: TGTGCCAGCAGCCCCCTTCGGACTAGCCTCTCCTACGAGCAGTACGTC. This sequence encodes CASSPLRTSLSYEQYV.

The gene calls are TRBV5-5 and TRBJ2-2; 12 nucleotides match TRBD2. Trimming at V came to 2 bases and at J to 4 bases, leaving 9 bases not matched to a gene. The CDR3 runs 18 residues. Germline CDR1 is SGHKS and CDR2 is YYEKEE (reference sequence). DNA of the CDR3: TGTGCCAGCAGCTTAAATAGACTAGCGGGAGAGGGCACCGGGGAGCTGTTTTTT. Its translation: CASSLNRLAGEGTGELFF. Based on the CDR3 plus reference TRBV5-5 and TRBJ2-2, the full variable domain is DAGVTQSPTHLIKTRGQQVTLRCSPISGHKSVSWYQQVLGQGPQFIFQYYEKEERGRGNFPDRFSARQFPNYSSELNVNALLLGDSALYLCASSLNRLAGEGTGELFFGEGSRLTVL.

The chain has TRBV28 and TRBJ1-1, with TRBD1 matching 9 bases. Germline CDR1 is MDHEN and CDR2 is SYDVKM. The V and J ends lost 6 bases and 5 bases, in that order; junction bases with no gene match: 10. The CDR3 runs 15 residues. The CDR3, as DNA: TGTGCCAGCAGCTACACCGGGACAGGGAGGACTGAAGCTTTCTTT. This codes for CASSYTGTGRTEAFF. The whole variable domain, remainder taken from reference TRBV28 and TRBJ1-1, is DVKVTQSSRYLVKRTGEKVFLECVQDMDHENMFWYRQDPGLGLRLIYFSYDVKMKEKGDIPEGYSVSREKKERFSLILESASTNQTSMYLCASSYTGTGRTEAFFGQGTRLTVV.

This chain connects TRBV28 to TRBJ2-1; tentatively, D is TRBD1 (5 bases). CDR1 is MDHEN and CDR2 is SYDVKM in the germline V gene. With 6 bases removed from V and 4 bases from J, the gap between germline ends came to 10 bases. This CDR3 region has 13 residues. The CDR3 protein is CASSTTEYNEQFF. CDR3 sequence (DNA): TGTGCCAGCAGCACGACAGAATACAATGAGCAGTTCTTC.

The V and J genes are TRBV21-1 and TRBJ1-5; the DNA was not used to check the table's D call, TRBD1. TRBV21-1 is a listed pseudogene. CDR3 length: 17 amino acids. For the CDR3, the DNA is TGTGCCAGCAGCGGACCCGGGACAGGGAAAAGCAATCAGCCCCAGCATTTT. Translated: CASSGPGTGKSNQPQHF.

The rearrangement uses TRBV7-8 and TRBJ1-1, with 8 bases matching TRBD1. Looked up from germline, CDR1 is SGHVS and CDR2 is FQNEAQ. V was pared by 3 bases and J by 1 base, with 1 base of the junction left unmatched. The CDR3 sequence is 14 residues long. CDR3 nucleotide sequence: TGTGCCAGCAGCTTTGGACAGGGGAACACTGAAGCTTTCTTT. Its protein is CASSFGQGNTEAFF.

This rearrangement joins TRBV4-1 to TRBJ2-1, with 9 nucleotides matching TRBD2. V was clipped by 0 bases and J by 2 bases; unmatched bases: 5. Germline V gene data show CDR1 as MGHRA and CDR2 as YSYEKL. CDR3 size: 17 residues. The CDR3 DNA sequence: TGCGCCAGCAGCCAAGAAGGAGCGGGAGGCCCCTACAATGAGCAGTTCTTC. This codes for CASSQEGAGGPYNEQFF.

V is TRBV21-1 and J is TRBJ2-3; TRBD2 was called by the table and not checked on the DNA. TRBV21-1 is a pseudogene locus. The CDR3 is 16 amino acids. CDR3 sequence reads: CASSKGREEGFDTQYF. As DNA, the CDR3 is TGTGCCAGCAGCAAGGGTCGGGAGGAGGGGTTTGATACGCAGTATTTT.

The chain recombines TRBV5-1 with TRBJ1-1; weak D call: TRBD1 (5 bases). The ends were cut back, 4 bases at V and 4 bases at J, with 20 bases in the middle. Germline assignment: CDR1 SGHRS and CDR2 YFSETQ. The CDR3 is 16 residues long. CDR3 sequence reads: CASSLTKNSRGTEAFF. The CDR3 DNA reads TGCGCCAGCAGCCTAACAAAAAATTCTAGGGGCACTGAAGCTTTCTTT. The whole variable domain, filled in from reference TRBV5-1 and TRBJ1-1, reads KAGVTQTPRYLIKTRGQQVTLSCSPISGHRSVSWYQQTPGQGLQFLFEYFSETQRNKGNFPGRFSGRQFSNSRSEMNVSTLELGDSALYLCASSLTKNSRGTEAFFGQGTRLTVV.

The chain couples TRBV11-2 to TRBJ1-5, with no clear D. The CDR3 length is 15 residues. CDR1 and CDR2 from the germline V gene are SGHAT and FQNNGV. V dropped 0 bases and J dropped 6 bases, with 12 bases sitting between them. CDR3 sequence reads: CASSLDGQVSQPQHF. The CDR3 nucleotides read TGTGCCAGCAGCTTAGATGGTCAGGTGAGTCAGCCCCAGCATTTT.

This rearrangement joins TRBV7-3 to TRBJ2-3, with 10 bases aligning to TRBD2. Germline values: CDR1 SGHTA, CDR2 FQGTGA. V lost 5 bases to trimming and J lost 2 bases; unmatched junction nucleotides: 7. This CDR3 is built from 16 residues. The CDR3 loop reads CASSTKGTSATDTQYF. The CDR3 DNA sequence: TGTGCCAGCAGCACCAAAGGGACTAGCGCCACAGATACGCAGTATTTT. Based on the CDR3 plus reference TRBV7-3 and TRBJ2-3, the full variable domain is GAGVSQTPSNKVTEKGKYVELRCDPISGHTALYWYRQSLGQGPEFLIYFQGTGAADDSGLPNDRFFAVRPEGSVSTLKIQRTERGDSAVYLCASSTKGTSATDTQYFGPGTRLTVL.

This rearrangement joins TRBV4-2 to TRBJ2-3; TRBD2 matches at 8 bases. The germline gives CDR1 LGHNA, CDR2 YNFKEQ. The CDR3 length is 16 residues. The J segment lost 2 bases and the V segment lost 1 base, leaving 5 bases of the junction unmatched. CDR3 in amino acids: CASSQAVAGLTDTQYF. The CDR3 nucleotides read TGTGCCAGCAGCCAAGCGGTAGCGGGGCTCACAGATACGCAGTATTTT.